This T cell receptor (beta chain) was sequenced for a study of cytomegalovirus exposure and HLA in healthy donors. Notes on the study in general: Within the data, a cluster of highly shared sequence variants was likely a sequencing artifact. Later examination showed HLA-associated TCR beta chains had greater clonal expansion than equally common others.

The PCR had 60 Vbeta and 13 Jbeta primers. The repertoire was sequenced with immunoSEQ multiplex PCR; TCRdb's copy has only in-frame clones and lacks some. The table shows about 160,000 clones, with approximately 80% occurring only once. Germline CDR1 and CDR2: ENHRY and SYGVKD. Trimming at V came to 8 bases and at J to 1 base, leaving 1 base not matched to a gene. The CDR3 sequence is 12 residues long. Only one count was recorded for this clone. Its matching antigen is unknown. This TCR came from a woman under 30 in good health and CMV-seronegative. The V and J genes are TRBV10-3 and TRBJ1-1; TRBD1 matches at 7 bases. The sample was PBMCs. The CDR3: CAIGQENTEAFF. The DNA of the CDR3 is TGTGCCATCGGACAGGAGAACACTGAAGCTTTCTTT.